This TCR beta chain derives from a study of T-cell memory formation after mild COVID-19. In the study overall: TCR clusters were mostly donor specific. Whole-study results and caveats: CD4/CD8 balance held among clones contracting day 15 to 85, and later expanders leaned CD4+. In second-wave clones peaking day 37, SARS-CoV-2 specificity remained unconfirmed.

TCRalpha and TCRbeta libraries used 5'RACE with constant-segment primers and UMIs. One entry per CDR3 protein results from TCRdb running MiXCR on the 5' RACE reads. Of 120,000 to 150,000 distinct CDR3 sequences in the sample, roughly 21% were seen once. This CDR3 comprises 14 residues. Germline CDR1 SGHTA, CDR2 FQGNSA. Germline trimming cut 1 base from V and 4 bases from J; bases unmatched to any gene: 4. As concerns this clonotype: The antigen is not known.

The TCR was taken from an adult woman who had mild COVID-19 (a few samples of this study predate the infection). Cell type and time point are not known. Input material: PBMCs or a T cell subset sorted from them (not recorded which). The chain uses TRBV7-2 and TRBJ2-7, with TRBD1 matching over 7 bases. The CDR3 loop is CASSLGPRGYEQYF. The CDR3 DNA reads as TGTGCCAGCAGCTTAGGGCCCAGGGGGTACGAGCAGTACTTC. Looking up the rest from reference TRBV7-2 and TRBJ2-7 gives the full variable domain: GAGVSQSPSNKVTEKGKDVELRCDPISGHTALYWYRQSLGQGLEFLIYFQGNSAPDKSGLPSDRFSAERTGGSVSTLTIQRTQQEDSAVYLCASSLGPRGYEQYFGPGTRLTVT.